The 30 T cell receptor beta chains below come from one sample, sequenced in a study of blood T cell repertoires in COVID-19. Profiling relied on immunoSEQ multiplex PCR, and the TCRdb table lists in-frame clones only, not all of them. The sample gives a few hundred thousand clones, roughly four fifths of which show up once; around a tenth is in the top ten. Sequencing was performed on PBMCs or T cells enriched from blood (not recorded which). These receptors were collected from a man aged 35 to 55 who had recovered from COVID-19.

V usage is TRBV6-1 and J usage is TRBJ1-5, with 10 nucleotides matching TRBD1. The germline CDR1 and CDR2 sequences are MNHNS and SASEGT. Trimming removed 4 bases from V and 2 bases from J; junction bases left unmatched: 11. The CDR3 contains 18 residues. The CDR3 sequence: CASSGTGGIRVGNQPQHF. CDR3 in DNA: TGTGCCAGCAGTGGGACAGGGGGGATTCGGGTCGGCAATCAGCCCCAGCATTTT.

This clone was observed a few times. Other DNA sequences within the sample encode an identical CDR3. The J gene is TRBJ1-1, the V gene TRBV10-1; D unresolved. Germline-derived CDR1 and CDR2 are WNHNN and SYGVQD (reference sequence). This CDR3 has 13 residues. Trimming stripped 6 bases from V and 0 bases from J, with 8 bases between. The CDR3 nucleotides read TGCGCCAGCAGGGCAAATTTGAACACTGAAGCTTTCTTT. Protein sequence: CASRANLNTEAFF.

This rearrangement joins TRBV18 to TRBJ1-1; possibly TRBD1 for D (5 bases). The CDR3 contains 15 residues. Germline V gives CDR1 KGHSH, CDR2 LQKENI. The germline V and J ends were trimmed by 3 bases and 4 bases, with 15 bases remaining between them. For the CDR3, the DNA is TGTGCCAGCTCACCCCAATCGGGGGTCGGCACTGAAGCTTTCTTT. It yields the protein CASSPQSGVGTEAFF.

The CDR3 sequence: CASSRGTGVSYEQYF. The CDR3 bases are TGTGCCAGCAGCCGTGGGACAGGAGTGTCCTACGAGCAGTACTTC. The V call is TRBV9, the J call TRBJ2-7; 8 bases match TRBD1. V was clipped by 4 bases and J by 1 base; unmatched bases: 7. Germline V CDR1 and CDR2: SGDLS, YYNGEE. The CDR3 totals 15 residues.

The chain has TRBV15 and TRBJ1-1; no definite D call. The V gene lost 3 bases and the J gene lost 5 bases, with 13 bases spanning the gap. The CDR3 extends over 14 amino acids. Germline values: CDR1 LNHNV, CDR2 YYDKDF (reference sequence). The CDR3 nucleotides are TGTGCCACCAGCAGGGACTACCAAGGGACTGAAGCTTTCTTT. Residues: CATSRDYQGTEAFF.

This rearrangement joins TRBV30 to TRBJ1-2, with 10 nucleotides matching TRBD1. V lost 7 bases and J lost 3; bases outside the gene matches: 5. The CDR3 is 13 amino acids. Germline V gene lookup returns CDR1 GTSNPN and CDR2 SVGIG (reference sequence). The CDR3 sequence: CASTTGGYYGYTF. The CDR3 nucleotides read TGTGCCTCCACGACAGGGGGCTACTATGGCTACACCTTC.

This clone has only one observation. The chain joins TRBV7-9 to TRBJ2-1; TRBD2 matches at 8 bases. The germline V gene has CDR1 SEHNR and CDR2 FQNEAQ (reference sequence). This CDR3 has 19 amino acids. V trimming: 3 bases; J trimming: 0 bases; junction bases outside the gene matches: 13. The CDR3 here is CASSFGGLASRRSYNEQFF. In DNA form, the CDR3 reads TGTGCCAGCAGCTTCGGCGGACTAGCCTCACGTCGCTCCTACAATGAGCAGTTCTTC.

This chain joins TRBV3-1 (or the pseudogene TRBV3-2) and TRBJ1-2; TRBD1 might be the D (5 bases). The CDR3 contains 18 residues. V shed 0 bases and J shed 3 bases, with 20 bases lying between them. Germline CDR1 is LGHDT and CDR2 is YNNKEL (reference sequence). The CDR3 DNA reads TGTGCCAGCAGCCAAGAATTGGGGGGTCCAAAGAACTACTATGGCTACACCTTC. Translation gives CASSQELGGPKNYYGYTF.

J is TRBJ2-1 and V is TRBV2, with 9 bases identical to TRBD1. Trimming cost V 8 bases and J 4 bases; bases outside gene matches: 9. Germline CDR1 reads SNHLY; CDR2 reads FYNNEI. This CDR3 has 15 amino acids. CDR3 coding DNA: TGTGCCAGCGGGAAAACAGGGGGCTGGTACAATGAGCAGTTCTTC. This gives the protein CASGKTGGWYNEQFF.

This chain joins TRBV18 and TRBJ2-6; 10 nucleotides line up with TRBD1. CDR1 and CDR2 from the germline V gene are KGHSH and LQKENI. V dropped 4 bases and J dropped 1; count of bases not matched to a gene: 10. This CDR3 has 19 amino acids. CDR3 region: CASSLRFGTGASGANVLTF. The CDR3, as DNA: TGTGCCAGCTCACTCCGGTTTGGGACAGGGGCATCTGGGGCCAACGTCCTGACTTTC. Complete variable domain (other parts from reference TRBV18 and TRBJ2-6): NAGVMQNPRHLVRRRGQEARLRCSPMKGHSHVYWYRQLPEEGLKFMVYLQKENIIDESGMPKERFSAEFPKEGPSILRIQQVVRGDSAAYFCASSLRFGTGASGANVLTFGAGSRLTVL.

V gene TRBV12-5 combines with J gene TRBJ2-3; 10 bases agree with TRBD2. Germline-derived CDR1 and CDR2 are LGHNT and FRNRAP. This CDR3 has 15 residues. V shed 4 bases and J 5 bases; nucleotides not matched to a gene: 6. The CDR3 nucleotides are TGTGCTAGTGGTTCCGGGACTAGCGTAGGAGATACGCAGTATTTT. Protein product: CASGSGTSVGDTQYF.

The rearrangement joins TRBV27 to TRBJ1-5; TRBD1 aligns across 8 bases. The CDR3 runs 15 residues. V dropped 5 bases and J dropped 2; count of bases not matched to a gene: 5. Germline V gene sequence: CDR1 MNHEY, CDR2 SMNVEV (reference sequence). This chain's CDR3 is CASSPTDRGNQPQHF. CDR3 nucleotides: TGTGCCAGCAGTCCGACGGACAGGGGCAATCAGCCCCAGCATTTT.

This rearrangement joins TRBV3-1 (or the pseudogene TRBV3-2) to TRBJ1-3; weak D call: TRBD1 (6 bases). Looked up from germline, CDR1 is LGHDT and CDR2 is YNNKEL (reference sequence). This CDR3 contains 16 residues. The V and J ends lost 1 base and 2 bases respectively, with 12 bases between them. The CDR3 nucleotides are TGTGCCAGCAGCCAAGTTACTAACAGGGCTGGAAACACCATATATTTT. Protein: CASSQVTNRAGNTIYF.

The chain joins TRBV6-5 to TRBJ1-1; TRBD1 might be the D (6 bases). V was pared by 5 bases and J by 5 bases, with 18 bases between. CDR3 length equals 15 residues. From germline, CDR1 is MNHEY and CDR2 SVGAGI. The DNA for the CDR3 is TGTGCCAGCAGTAATGGACCGGGAGGGGGGACTGAAGCTTTCTTT. Translation: CASSNGPGGGTEAFF.

The chain employs TRBV6-5 and TRBJ2-7; perhaps TRBD1 as D (6 bases). The germline V and J ends were trimmed by 2 bases and 2 bases, with 10 bases remaining between them. The CDR3 covers 14 residues. The germline CDR1 and CDR2 sequences are MNHEY and SVGAGI. CDR3 in amino acids: CASSYRGGTYEQYF. The CDR3 coding sequence is TGTGCCAGCAGTTACCGAGGGGGAACCTACGAGCAGTACTTC.

In this sample, this clone turned up once. The chain recombines TRBV5-4 with TRBJ2-3; 13 positions match TRBD2. Germline V gene lookup returns CDR1 SGHNT and CDR2 YYREEE (reference sequence). CDR3 size: 16 residues. Trimming cost V 4 bases and J 0 bases; bases outside gene matches: 2. The CDR3 nucleotides are TGTGCCAGCAGCGGGACTAGCGGGACTAGCACAGATACGCAGTATTTT. Protein product: CASSGTSGTSTDTQYF.

V is TRBV5-8 and J is TRBJ1-1, with D perhaps matching TRBD1 (5 bases). Germline loops: CDR1 SGHTS, CDR2 YDEGEE. This CDR3 is 14 amino acids long. V was pared by 0 bases and J by 5 bases, with 11 bases between. The CDR3 DNA is TGTGCCAGCAGCTTGGCCGGAAGGGGAACTGAAGCTTTCTTT. This encodes CASSLAGRGTEAFF.

This chain uses TRBV10-3 with TRBJ1-2; a weak D match, TRBD1 (5 bases). The V and J ends lost 3 bases and 0 bases respectively, with 5 bases between them. This CDR3 contains 13 residues. Germline values: CDR1 ENHRY, CDR2 SYGVKD. Written as DNA, the CDR3 is TGTGCCATCAGTGACAGGGCTAACTATGGCTACACCTTC. Its protein product is CAISDRANYGYTF.

The chain employs TRBV5-1 and TRBJ2-1, with D perhaps matching TRBD1 (6 bases). V lost 1 base and J 5 bases, leaving 22 bases between the germline ends. Germline lookup yields CDR1 SGHRS and CDR2 YFSETQ. The CDR3 loop spans 18 amino acids. The CDR3 spells CASSLFSSRGLRNNEQFF. CDR3 DNA sequence: TGCGCCAGCAGCTTGTTTTCTAGCAGGGGCCTCCGGAACAATGAGCAGTTCTTC.

This chain joins TRBV5-1 and TRBJ2-1; D might be TRBD2 (5 bases). Trimming left V 2 bases short and J 2 bases short, with 11 bases between. This CDR3 spans 15 amino acids. Germline values: CDR1 SGHRS, CDR2 YFSETQ. CDR3 sequence: CASSLLPGTYNEQFF. Written as DNA, the CDR3 is TGCGCCAGCAGCTTACTTCCGGGGACCTACAATGAGCAGTTCTTC.

The genes are TRBV5-1 and TRBJ2-1; 14 nucleotides agree with TRBD2. The V gene's germline CDR1 is SGHRS and CDR2 YFSETQ. This CDR3 contains 15 residues. The junction had 7 bases not matched to a gene; V was cut back by 4 bases and J by 10 bases. In DNA form, the CDR3 reads TGCGCCAGCAGCATAGGGACTAGCGGGAGAGAGGAGCAGTTCTTC. As protein: CASSIGTSGREEQFF.

V is TRBV9 and J is TRBJ1-1; D possibly corresponds to TRBD1 (6 bases). CDR3 length: 14 amino acids. CDR1 is SGDLS and CDR2 is YYNGEE in the germline V gene. Trimming cost V 4 bases and J 1 base, with 11 bases left between them. CDR3 in amino acids: CASSPPRGNTEAFF. The DNA for the CDR3 is TGTGCCAGCAGCCCCCCCAGGGGGAACACTGAAGCTTTCTTT.

The V call is TRBV12-2, the J call TRBJ2-6; the D call of TRBD2 is as the table states it, not checked on the DNA. TRBV12-2 is a pseudogene. The CDR3 covers 18 residues. CDR3 protein: CASRLARGGISGANVLTF. In nucleotides, the CDR3 is TGTGCAAGTCGCTTAGCGCGGGGCGGAATCTCTGGGGCCAACGTCCTGACTTTC.

This chain connects TRBV7-9 to TRBJ1-3; D unclear. The CDR3 contains 14 residues. V lost 1 base and J lost 4, with 8 bases in between. The V gene's germline CDR1 is SEHNR and CDR2 FQNEAQ (reference sequence). In nucleotides, the CDR3 is TGTGCCAGCAGCTTAGACCAGAGGGGAAACACCATATATTTT. As protein: CASSLDQRGNTIYF.

V is TRBV7-9 and J is TRBJ2-1; tentatively, D is TRBD2 (7 bases). The ends were cut back, 11 bases at V and 9 bases at J, with 26 bases in the middle. Germline V gene data show CDR1 as SEHNR and CDR2 as FQNEAQ (reference sequence). The CDR3 has 15 amino acids. The CDR3 sequence is CASQRGAGAPIEQFF. CDR3 in DNA: TGTGCCTCCCAAAGGGGGGCGGGAGCGCCAATTGAGCAGTTCTTC. Looking up the rest from reference TRBV7-9 and TRBJ2-1 gives the full variable domain: DTGVSQNPRHKITKRGQNVTFRCDPISEHNRLYWYRQTLGQGPEFLTYFQNEAQLEKSRLLSDRFSAERPKGSFSTLEIQRTEQGDSAMYLCASQRGAGAPIEQFFGPGTRLTVL.

The chain uses TRBV19 and TRBJ2-7, with D tentatively TRBD1 (6 bases). V was trimmed by 3 bases and J by 6 bases, leaving 15 bases between them. Germline lookup yields CDR1 LNHDA and CDR2 SQIVND (reference sequence). The CDR3 spans 14 residues. The CDR3 coding sequence is TGTGCCAGTAGTATCAACGGGCAGGGGCGCGAGCAGTACTTC. Translating it yields CASSINGQGREQYF. Drawing the rest from reference TRBV19 and TRBJ2-7, the complete variable domain is DGGITQSPKYLFRKEGQNVTLSCEQNLNHDAMYWYRQDPGQGLRLIYYSQIVNDFQKGDIAEGYSVSREKKESFPLTVTSAQKNPTAFYLCASSINGQGREQYFGPGTRLTVT.

The chain couples TRBV7-6 to TRBJ2-1; 13 positions agree with TRBD2. This CDR3 has 13 amino acids. The germline gives CDR1 SGHVS, CDR2 FNYEAQ. CDR3 bases: TGTGCAATTGGGACTAGCGGGAAAAATGAGCAGTTCTTC. Translated, it gives CAIGTSGKNEQFF.

This clone was counted once. This CDR3 is CSVDGGDGYGYTF. DNA of the CDR3: TGCAGCGTTGACGGGGGGGATGGCTATGGCTACACCTTC. The gene calls are TRBV29-1 and TRBJ1-2, with D possibly being TRBD1 (5 bases). The germline V gene has CDR1 SQVTM and CDR2 ANQGSEA. This CDR3 has 13 residues. V lost 3 bases, J lost 4 bases, and 12 bases lay in between.

V usage is TRBV19 and J usage is TRBJ1-1; the D is unclear. Deletions cut 6 bases from V and 7 bases from J, with 24 bases between. CDR1 and CDR2 from the germline V gene are LNHDA and SQIVND (reference sequence). This CDR3 region has 16 residues. The CDR3 loop reads CASSPDTLMGLGEAFF. The CDR3 nucleotides are TGTGCCAGTAGCCCCGATACCCTGATGGGCTTAGGTGAAGCTTTCTTT.

This clone was seen more than once but under ten times. V gene TRBV4-1 combines with J gene TRBJ1-3; 9 bases match TRBD1. Germline loops: CDR1 MGHRA, CDR2 YSYEKL. This CDR3 is built from 17 residues. The ends lost 3 bases at V and 2 bases at J; junction bases unmatched: 8. CDR3 protein: CASSQQPGTGTGNTIYF. The CDR3 region has the DNA TGCGCCAGCAGCCAGCAACCCGGGACAGGGACTGGAAACACCATATATTTT.